The 24 T cell receptor beta chains below all came from one sample that was sequenced in a study of cytomegalovirus exposure and HLA in healthy donors (TCRdb year 2017). The library came from the immunoSEQ multiplex PCR assay. The multiplex PCR relied on a mix of 60 forward primers for TCR Vbeta segments and 13 reverse primers for TCR Jbeta segments. TCRdb holds this immuneACCESS table with in-frame rearrangements only. Some clones are missing; in checked studies, unresolved V genes explain under half, and the rest has no known cause. The sample table contains about 110,000 clones; only one count was recorded for roughly 80% of them. The ten top clones hold 2% to 2.5% of the sample. Source material: PBMCs. The receptors come from a man aged 25 to 40 in good health and CMV-seronegative.

The chain joins TRBV13 to TRBJ2-7; D unclear. The CDR3 consists of 14 residues. V lost 1 base and J lost 0, with 7 bases in between. Germline V gene lookup returns CDR1 PRHDT and CDR2 FYEKMQ (reference sequence). The CDR3 bases are TGTGCCAGCAGCTTAGTCCCCAGCTCCTACGAGCAGTACTTC. Residues: CASSLVPSSYEQYF.

The chain employs TRBV11-2 and TRBJ1-1; D gene ambiguous. The CDR3 is made up of 13 amino acids. Trimming took off 4 bases at V and 1 base at J, with 7 bases between the two ends. Germline V gives CDR1 SGHAT, CDR2 FQNNGV. CDR3 residues: CASSSGENTEAFF. CDR3 nucleotides: TGTGCCAGCAGCTCCGGGGAGAACACTGAAGCTTTCTTT.

V usage is TRBV11-2 and J usage is TRBJ2-7; D unclear. Looked up from germline, CDR1 is SGHAT and CDR2 is FQNNGV. Trimming pared 1 base from V and 0 bases from J, leaving 7 bases between. The length of the CDR3 is 14 residues. CDR3 DNA sequence: TGTGCCAGCAGCTTAGGCTGGAGCTCCTACGAGCAGTACTTC. This codes for CASSLGWSSYEQYF.

The rearrangement uses TRBV2 and TRBJ2-7, with TRBD2 matching over 11 bases. The CDR3 totals 15 residues. The germline gives CDR1 SNHLY, CDR2 FYNNEI. Trimming cost V 3 bases and J 2 bases; bases outside gene matches: 3. The CDR3 spells CASSDLLAGAYEQYF. DNA of the CDR3: TGTGCCAGCAGTGATTTACTAGCGGGGGCCTACGAGCAGTACTTC.

V and J are TRBV6-1 and TRBJ1-3, with D possibly being TRBD1 (5 bases). The germline V gene has CDR1 MNHNS and CDR2 SASEGT. CDR3 size: 13 residues. Deletions cut 6 bases from V and 4 bases from J, with 10 bases between. CDR3 nucleotide sequence: TGTGCCAGCAGACAGGCGTCAGGAAACACCATATATTTT. This translates into CASRQASGNTIYF.

The V and J genes are TRBV14 and TRBJ2-6; D might be TRBD1 (5 bases). This CDR3 is built from 17 residues. CDR1 is SGHDN and CDR2 is FVKESK in the germline V gene. V was pared by 4 bases and J by 1 base, with 14 bases between. The CDR3 DNA reads as TGTGCCAGCAGCCGGATAGGGGCGATTTCTGGGGCCAACGTCCTGACTTTC. As protein: CASSRIGAISGANVLTF.

CDR3 in DNA: TGTGCCAGCAGCCCGAGGCGGGAAAAACTGTTTTTT. It translates to CASSPRREKLFF. The V and J genes are TRBV6-5 and TRBJ1-4; D is undetermined. Germline V gene data show CDR1 as MNHEY and CDR2 as SVGAGI. This CDR3 contains 12 residues. V lost 6 bases and J lost 8, with 10 bases in between.

V and J are TRBV13 and TRBJ2-2; tentatively, D is TRBD1 (5 bases). The CDR3 covers 13 residues. V lost 6 bases, J lost 3 bases, and 8 bases lay in between. The germline gives CDR1 PRHDT, CDR2 FYEKMQ (reference sequence). CDR3 nucleotide sequence: TGTGCCAGCAGGGGGCAGGACACCGGGGAGCTGTTTTTT. Amino acids: CASRGQDTGELFF.

This clone has just a few counts. The rearrangement uses TRBV25-1 and TRBJ1-4; 7 bases line up with TRBD1. Unmatched junction bases numbered 12, after V lost 6 bases and J lost 17 bases. From germline, CDR1 is MGHDK and CDR2 SYGVNS. The CDR3 is 12 amino acids. For the CDR3, the DNA is TGTGCCAGCAGCCCTACCGGGACAGCAACTTTTTTT. Amino acid sequence: CASSPTGTATFF.

The CDR3 protein is CASHWTSGPNEQFF. The CDR3 DNA reads TGCGCCAGCCATTGGACTAGCGGTCCCAATGAGCAGTTCTTC. The chain couples TRBV5-1 to TRBJ2-1, with 10 bases that match TRBD2. V lost 7 bases and J lost 6; bases outside the gene matches: 7. The CDR3 runs 14 residues. Germline V gene lookup returns CDR1 SGHRS and CDR2 YFSETQ.

The chain links TRBV6-5 to TRBJ2-7; possible D gene TRBD2, 5 bases. Trimming took off 7 bases at V and 2 bases at J, with 12 bases between the two ends. The CDR3 contains 13 residues. Germline CDR1 is MNHEY and CDR2 is SVGAGI. CDR3 in DNA: TGTGCCAGCACAACGGGGAGTACCTACGAGCAGTACTTC. It specifies CASTTGSTYEQYF.

V gene TRBV5-6 combines with J gene TRBJ2-3; no reliable D call. The CDR3 is made up of 14 amino acids. V shed 0 bases and J shed 3 bases, with 8 bases lying between them. Germline CDR1 and CDR2: SGHDT and YYEEEE. As DNA, the CDR3 is TGTGCCAGCAGCTTGGGGGCACGTACAGATACGCAGTATTTT. Translation: CASSLGARTDTQYF. The variable domain in full, completed from reference TRBV5-6 and TRBJ2-3, reads DAGVTQSPTHLIKTRGQQVTLRCSPKSGHDTVSWYQQALGQGPQFIFQYYEEEERQRGNFPDRFSGHQFPNYSSELNVNALLLGDSALYLCASSLGARTDTQYFGPGTRLTVL.

This clone was recorded a few times. The chain has TRBV28 and TRBJ1-1; 10 bases are shared with TRBD1. J was trimmed by 5 bases and V by 8 bases; bases with no gene match: 8. The CDR3 sequence is 14 residues long. Germline V gene sequence: CDR1 MDHEN, CDR2 SYDVKM. The CDR3 loop reads CASRDRGGWTEAFF. The CDR3 DNA follows: TGTGCCAGCCGGGACAGGGGTGGATGGACTGAAGCTTTCTTT.

This rearrangement joins TRBV5-5 to TRBJ1-5, with D unresolved. V was trimmed by 2 bases and J by 9 bases, leaving 9 bases between them. Germline loops: CDR1 SGHKS, CDR2 YYEKEE (reference sequence). The CDR3 is 12 amino acids. The CDR3 here is CASSFPPGPQHF. The CDR3, as DNA: TGTGCCAGCAGCTTCCCGCCGGGGCCCCAGCATTTT.

The rearrangement joins TRBV5-6 to TRBJ1-6, with D perhaps matching TRBD1 (5 bases). The CDR3 consists of 14 residues. V lost 4 bases to trimming and J lost 9 bases, with 14 bases between them. Germline V gives CDR1 SGHDT, CDR2 YYEEEE. Here the CDR3 DNA reads TGTGCCAGCAGCGGCAGGGACTGGGGTTCACCCCTCCACTTT. This encodes CASSGRDWGSPLHF.

This chain uses TRBV7-2 with TRBJ2-4; 8 nucleotides align to TRBD2. Germline V CDR1 and CDR2: SGHTA, FQGNSA. The CDR3 extends over 15 amino acids. Trimming cost V 6 bases and J 8 bases; bases outside gene matches: 12. The CDR3 region has the DNA TGTGCCAGCAGTAGCTTTTCCGGACTAGCTGACATTCAGTACTTC. Its translation is CASSSFSGLADIQYF.

The rearrangement links TRBV30 to TRBJ2-6; TRBD2 matches 10 bases. This CDR3 has 17 amino acids. CDR1 GTSNPN and CDR2 SVGIG come from the germline V gene (reference sequence). V dropped 3 bases and J dropped 0; count of bases not matched to a gene: 5. The CDR3 here is CAWRWSGGASGANVLTF. As DNA, the CDR3 is TGTGCCTGGAGGTGGAGCGGGGGGGCCTCTGGGGCCAACGTCCTGACTTTC.

This clone showed up just a few times. The rearrangement joins TRBV6-5 to TRBJ1-1; no reliable D call. Germline V gene sequence: CDR1 MNHEY, CDR2 SVGAGI. The CDR3 has 12 residues. V lost 2 bases and J lost 12, with 13 bases in between. The CDR3: CASSYRGEGTFF. The CDR3 DNA reads as TGTGCCAGCAGTTACCGCGGGGAGGGAACTTTCTTT.

This chain links TRBV19 with TRBJ1-2, with 9 bases that match TRBD1. The germline V gene encodes CDR1 LNHDA and CDR2 SQIVND (reference sequence). The V and J ends lost 5 bases and 6 bases, in that order; junction bases with no gene match: 4. The CDR3 loop spans 13 amino acids. Here the CDR3 reads CASSPGTGNGYTF. In DNA form, the CDR3 reads TGTGCCAGTAGTCCAGGGACAGGGAATGGCTACACCTTC.

The rearrangement uses TRBV4-1 and TRBJ2-7; TRBD1 is a possible D gene (5 bases). This CDR3 region has 16 residues. Trimming shortened V by 0 bases and J by 0 bases, and 12 bases separated the two germline ends. Germline V gene lookup returns CDR1 MGHRA and CDR2 YSYEKL. For the CDR3, the DNA is TGCGCCAGCAGCCAAGATAGGGGCCCTAGCTCCTACGAGCAGTACTTC. It yields the protein CASSQDRGPSSYEQYF.

The count of this clone is one. This chain connects TRBV29-1 to TRBJ1-5, with 9 bases identical to TRBD1. Germline V gives CDR1 SQVTM, CDR2 ANQGSEA. The CDR3 loop spans 15 amino acids. The J segment lost 6 bases and the V segment lost 1 base, leaving 7 bases of the junction unmatched. The CDR3 loop reads CSVEVGQGTGQPQHF. In DNA, the CDR3 is TGCAGCGTTGAAGTTGGACAGGGGACAGGTCAGCCCCAGCATTTT.

The J gene is TRBJ2-7, the V gene TRBV30; possibly TRBD2 for D (5 bases). The CDR3 extends over 13 amino acids. Germline CDR1 is GTSNPN and CDR2 is SVGIG (reference sequence). Trimming shortened V by 1 base and J by 2 bases, and 9 bases separated the two germline ends. CDR3 coding DNA: TGTGCCTGGAGTGCCGGGGATCCCTACGAGCAGTACTTC. It specifies CAWSAGDPYEQYF.

This clone was observed a handful of times. The V gene is TRBV28, the J gene TRBJ1-3, with 7 bases matching TRBD1. Germline-derived CDR1 and CDR2 are MDHEN and SYDVKM. Unmatched junction bases numbered 9, after V lost 4 bases and J lost 0 bases. CDR3 length: 17 amino acids. The CDR3 loop is CASSSPAYRGSGNTIYF. The CDR3 DNA reads TGTGCCAGCAGTTCACCCGCCTACAGGGGCTCTGGAAACACCATATATTTT.

CDR3 residues: CASGIAGELYEQYF. The DNA of the CDR3 is TGTGCCAGCGGGATAGCGGGAGAACTATACGAGCAGTACTTC. This chain uses TRBV11-2 with TRBJ2-7, with TRBD2 matching 9 bases. This CDR3 comprises 14 residues. CDR1 and CDR2 from the germline V gene are SGHAT and FQNNGV. The junction had 9 bases not matched to a gene; V was cut back by 8 bases and J by 4 bases. Full variable domain (remainder filled in from reference TRBV11-2 and TRBJ2-7): EAGVAQSPRYKIIEKRQSVAFWCNPISGHATLYWYQQILGQGPKLLIQFQNNGVVDDSQLPKDRFSAERLKGVDSTLKIQPAKLEDSAVYLCASGIAGELYEQYFGPGTRLTVT.